A single TCR beta chain is shown here with its context. Its antigen is currently unknown. Sequencing used immunoSEQ multiplex PCR; TCRdb keeps in-frame clones, though not all of them. The sample yields millions of clones, over 90% seen once. The sample comes from a study of shared clonotypes between healthy human individuals. Turning to the study itself: Aged between 18 and 49, the donors were a couple of women and a few men. Study results and caveats: The study found roughly 5% of naive CD4 clonotypes shared across several donors. In having few donors, the study represented limited genetic and exposure-history diversity.

Germline assignment: CDR1 SNHLY and CDR2 FYNNEI. V shed 8 bases, J shed 2 bases, and the junction held 4 bases outside the gene matches. This CDR3 has 13 amino acids. The TCR sequence derives from a man in his late teens or twenties in good health. Some clones in this sample may be carry-over from other donors' samples. The sample comprised naive CD4+ T cells from PBMCs. The subset denotes: CD45RA+ positively selected. The V and J genes are TRBV2 and TRBJ1-2, with 8 bases aligning to TRBD1. The CDR3 nucleotides are TGTGCCAGCGCCAGGGGGCTAAACTATGGCTACACCTTC. Protein product: CASARGLNYGYTF.